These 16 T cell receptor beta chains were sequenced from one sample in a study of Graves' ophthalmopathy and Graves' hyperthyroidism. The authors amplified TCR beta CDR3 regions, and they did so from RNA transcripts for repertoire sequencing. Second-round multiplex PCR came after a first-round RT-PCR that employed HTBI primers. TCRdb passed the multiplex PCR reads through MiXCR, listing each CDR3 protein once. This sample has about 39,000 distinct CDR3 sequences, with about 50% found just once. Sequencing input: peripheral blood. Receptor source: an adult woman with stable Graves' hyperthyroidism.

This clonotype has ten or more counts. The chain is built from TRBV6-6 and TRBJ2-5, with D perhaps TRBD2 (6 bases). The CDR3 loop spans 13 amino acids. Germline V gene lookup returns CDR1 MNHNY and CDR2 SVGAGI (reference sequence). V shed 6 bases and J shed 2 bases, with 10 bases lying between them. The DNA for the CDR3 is TGTGCCAGCAGAAGGGACTTGCAAGAGACCCAGTACTTC. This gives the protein CASRRDLQETQYF.

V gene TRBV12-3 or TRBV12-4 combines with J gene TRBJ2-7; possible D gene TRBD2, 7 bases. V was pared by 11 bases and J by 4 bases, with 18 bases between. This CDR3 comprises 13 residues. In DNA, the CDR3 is TGTGCCGCAGGGGCTAGCGGAGGATACGAGCAGTACTTC. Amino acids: CAAGASGGYEQYF.

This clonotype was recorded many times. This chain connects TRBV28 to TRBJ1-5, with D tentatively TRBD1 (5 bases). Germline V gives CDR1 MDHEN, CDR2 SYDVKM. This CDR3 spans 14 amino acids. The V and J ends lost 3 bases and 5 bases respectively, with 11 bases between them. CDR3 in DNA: TGTGCCAGCAGTTTCGGGCAGGGCTATCAGCCCCAGCATTTT. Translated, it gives CASSFGQGYQPQHF.

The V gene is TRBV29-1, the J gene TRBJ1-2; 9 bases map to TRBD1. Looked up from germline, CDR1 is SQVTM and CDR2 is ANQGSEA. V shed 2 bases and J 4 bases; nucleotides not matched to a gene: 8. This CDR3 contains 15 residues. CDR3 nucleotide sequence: TGCAGCGTTGAAAAGGTCGGACAGGGGATCTATGGCTACACCTTC. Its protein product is CSVEKVGQGIYGYTF.

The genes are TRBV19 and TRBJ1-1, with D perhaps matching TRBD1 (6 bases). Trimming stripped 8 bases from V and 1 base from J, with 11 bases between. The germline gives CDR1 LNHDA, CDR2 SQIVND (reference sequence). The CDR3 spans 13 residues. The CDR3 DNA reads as TGTGCCAGTCAGTGGGGGGCGAACACTGAAGCTTTCTTT. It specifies CASQWGANTEAFF.

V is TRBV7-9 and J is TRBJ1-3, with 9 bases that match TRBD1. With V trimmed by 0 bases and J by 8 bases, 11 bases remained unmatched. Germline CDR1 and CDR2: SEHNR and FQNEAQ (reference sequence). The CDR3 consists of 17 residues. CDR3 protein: CASSLATGGDYGYTIYF. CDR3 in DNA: TGTGCCAGCAGCTTAGCCACAGGGGGCGACTATGGCTACACCATATATTTT.

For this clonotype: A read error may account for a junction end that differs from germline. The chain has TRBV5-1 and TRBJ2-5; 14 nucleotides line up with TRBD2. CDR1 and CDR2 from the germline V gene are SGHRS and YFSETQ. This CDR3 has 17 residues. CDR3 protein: CASSLVTSGRAWETQYF. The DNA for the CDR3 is TGTGCCAGCAGCTTGGTGACTAGCGGGAGGGCCTGGGAGACCCAGTACTTC.

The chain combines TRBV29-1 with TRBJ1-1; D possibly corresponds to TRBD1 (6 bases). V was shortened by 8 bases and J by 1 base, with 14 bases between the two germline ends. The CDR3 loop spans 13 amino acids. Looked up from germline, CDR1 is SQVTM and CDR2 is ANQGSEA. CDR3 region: CSLGTTQNTEAFF. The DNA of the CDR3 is TGCAGCTTGGGGACAACGCAGAACACTGAAGCTTTCTTT.

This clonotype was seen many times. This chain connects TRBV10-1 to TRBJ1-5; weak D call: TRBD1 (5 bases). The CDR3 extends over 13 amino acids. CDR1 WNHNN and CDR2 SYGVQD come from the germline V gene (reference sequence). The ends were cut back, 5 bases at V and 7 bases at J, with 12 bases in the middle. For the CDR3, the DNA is TGCGCCAGCAGTCCAGGGTATAACCAGCCCCAGCATTTT. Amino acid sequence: CASSPGYNQPQHF.

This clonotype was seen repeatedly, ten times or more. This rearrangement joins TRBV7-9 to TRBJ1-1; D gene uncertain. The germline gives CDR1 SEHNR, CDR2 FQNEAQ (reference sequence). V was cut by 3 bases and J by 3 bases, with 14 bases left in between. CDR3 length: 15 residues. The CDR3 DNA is TGTGCCAGCAGCTTTTTTCGGGTTGCGGACACTGAAGCTTTCTTT. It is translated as CASSFFRVADTEAFF.

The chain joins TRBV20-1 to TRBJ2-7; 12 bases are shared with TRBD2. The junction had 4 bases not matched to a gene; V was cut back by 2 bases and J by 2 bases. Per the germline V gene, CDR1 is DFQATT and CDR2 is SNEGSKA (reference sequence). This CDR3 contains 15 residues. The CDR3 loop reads CSARWLAGGAYEQYF. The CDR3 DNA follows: TGCAGTGCTAGATGGCTAGCGGGAGGGGCCTACGAGCAGTACTTC.

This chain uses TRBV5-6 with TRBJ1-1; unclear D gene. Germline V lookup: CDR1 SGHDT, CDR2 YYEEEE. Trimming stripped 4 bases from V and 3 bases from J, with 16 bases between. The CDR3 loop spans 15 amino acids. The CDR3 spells CASSAGSGVDTEAFF. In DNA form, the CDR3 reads TGTGCCAGCAGCGCGGGGTCTGGTGTCGACACTGAAGCTTTCTTT.

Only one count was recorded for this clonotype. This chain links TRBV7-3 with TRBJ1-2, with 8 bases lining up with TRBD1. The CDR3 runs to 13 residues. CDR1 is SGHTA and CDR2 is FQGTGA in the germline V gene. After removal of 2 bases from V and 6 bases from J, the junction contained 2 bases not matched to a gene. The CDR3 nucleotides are TGTGCCAGCAGCTTAGAGACAGGGGATGGCTACACCTTC. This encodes CASSLETGDGYTF.

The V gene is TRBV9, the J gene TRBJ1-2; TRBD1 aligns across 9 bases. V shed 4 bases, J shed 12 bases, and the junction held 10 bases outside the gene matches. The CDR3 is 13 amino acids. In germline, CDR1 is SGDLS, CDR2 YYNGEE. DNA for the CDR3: TGTGCCAGCAGCTCCGGACAGGGGTACGGCCACACCTTC. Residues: CASSSGQGYGHTF. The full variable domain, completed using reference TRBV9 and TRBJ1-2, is DSGVTQTPKHLITATGQRVTLRCSPRSGDLSVYWYQQSLDQGLQFLIQYYNGEERAKGNILERFSAQQFPDLHSELNLSSLELGDSALYFCASSSGQGYGHTFGSGTRLTVV.

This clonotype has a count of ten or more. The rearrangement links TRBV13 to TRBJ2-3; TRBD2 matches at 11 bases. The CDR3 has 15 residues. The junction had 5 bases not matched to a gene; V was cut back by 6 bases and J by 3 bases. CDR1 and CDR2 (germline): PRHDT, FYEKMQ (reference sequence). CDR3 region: CASRQRLAGTDTQYF. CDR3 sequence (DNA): TGTGCCAGCAGGCAAAGACTAGCGGGGACAGATACGCAGTATTTT.

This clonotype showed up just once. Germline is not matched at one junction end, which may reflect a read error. This chain's CDR3 is CASTRVNAGELFF. CDR3 nucleotide sequence: TGTGCCAGTACCAGGGTGAACGCCGGGGAGCTGTTTTTT. The chain is built from TRBV14 and TRBJ2-2; D possibly corresponds to TRBD1 (5 bases). This CDR3 has 13 residues. CDR1 and CDR2 (germline): SGHDN, FVKESK. The full variable domain, in which reference TRBV14 and TRBJ2-2 provide the parts outside the CDR3, is EAGVTQFPSHSVIEKGQTVTLRCDPISGHDNLYWYRRVMGKEIKFLLHFVKESKQDESGMPNNRFLAERTGGTYSTLKVQPAELEDSGVYFCASTRVNAGELFFGEGSRLTVL.